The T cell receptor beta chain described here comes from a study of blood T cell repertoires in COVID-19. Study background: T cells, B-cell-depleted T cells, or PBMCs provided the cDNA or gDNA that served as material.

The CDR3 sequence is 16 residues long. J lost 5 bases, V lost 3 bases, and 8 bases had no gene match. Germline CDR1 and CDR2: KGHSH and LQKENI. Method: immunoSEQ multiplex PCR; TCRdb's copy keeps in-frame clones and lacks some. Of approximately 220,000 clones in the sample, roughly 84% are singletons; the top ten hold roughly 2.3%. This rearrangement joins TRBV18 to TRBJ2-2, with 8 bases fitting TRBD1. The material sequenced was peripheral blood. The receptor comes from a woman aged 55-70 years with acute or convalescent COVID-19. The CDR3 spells CASSPFRGPGTGELFF. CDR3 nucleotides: TGTGCCAGCTCACCGTTCAGGGGGCCGGGAACCGGGGAGCTGTTTTTT.